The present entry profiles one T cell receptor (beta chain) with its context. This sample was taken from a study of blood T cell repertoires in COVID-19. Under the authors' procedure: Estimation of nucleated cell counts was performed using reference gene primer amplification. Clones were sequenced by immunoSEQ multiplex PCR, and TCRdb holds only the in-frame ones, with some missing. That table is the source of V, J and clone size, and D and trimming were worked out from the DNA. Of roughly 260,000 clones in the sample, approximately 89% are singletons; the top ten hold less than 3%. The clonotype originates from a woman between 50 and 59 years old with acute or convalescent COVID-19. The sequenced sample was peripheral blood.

This CDR3 is CSVGQGKNVPGNIQYF. The CDR3 DNA reads as TGCAGCGTGGGACAGGGGAAGAACGTGCCTGGGAACATTCAGTACTTC. V usage is TRBV29-1 and J usage is TRBJ2-4; 10 nucleotides align to TRBD1. This CDR3 contains 16 residues. J lost 7 bases, V lost 6 bases, and 15 bases had no gene match. Germline V gene sequence: CDR1 SQVTM, CDR2 ANQGSEA.